One and the same sample provided the 18 T cell receptor beta chains below, sequenced in a study of shared clonotypes between healthy human individuals. Libraries were prepared by immunoSEQ multiplex PCR; TCRdb keeps only in-frame clonotypes and omits some of them. The sample consists of roughly 330,000 clones, roughly 70% of them appearing once. Sequenced sample: memory CD4+ T cells sorted from blood. Subset specified: CD45RA-negative fraction. These receptors were obtained from a young man in good health.

The V call is TRBV6-5, the J call TRBJ1-5; D call uncertain. The germline gives CDR1 MNHEY, CDR2 SVGAGI. The CDR3 has 15 residues. V lost 6 bases to trimming and J lost 10 bases, with 22 bases between them. The CDR3 sequence is CASSPVGRMIQPQHF. In DNA form, the CDR3 reads TGTGCCAGCAGCCCGGTCGGGCGGATGATACAACCCCAGCATTTT.

This chain joins TRBV2 and TRBJ1-2; 9 bases are a match to TRBD1. The CDR3 runs 16 residues. The ends lost 7 bases at V and 3 bases at J; junction bases unmatched: 12. Germline V gives CDR1 SNHLY, CDR2 FYNNEI. This chain's CDR3 is CASNQWARDRDYGYTF. CDR3 nucleotide sequence: TGTGCCAGCAACCAATGGGCACGGGACAGGGACTATGGCTACACCTTC.

The chain employs TRBV18 and TRBJ2-7; TRBD2 matches at 14 bases. V gave up 3 bases and J gave up 6 bases; unmatched junction bases: 4. Germline values: CDR1 KGHSH, CDR2 LQKENI. CDR3 size: 15 residues. The CDR3: CASSPGLAGAVEQYF. Here the CDR3 DNA reads TGTGCCAGCTCACCGGGACTAGCGGGAGCGGTCGAGCAGTACTTC.

This clone has a count of ten or more. The genes are TRBV4-1 and TRBJ2-7; either TRBD1 or TRBD2 may fit D (7 bases each). The germline V gene encodes CDR1 MGHRA and CDR2 YSYEKL. The CDR3 runs to 17 residues. V lost 1 base, J lost 3 bases, and 19 bases lay in between. The CDR3 is CASSQAQGGDSYYEQYF. CDR3 bases: TGCGCCAGCAGCCAAGCTCAAGGGGGGGACAGTTACTACGAGCAGTACTTC.

Comment on this clone: Germline and junction disagree at one end, which may indicate a read error. The chain recombines TRBV19 with TRBJ2-7; 7 bases line up with TRBD2. CDR1 and CDR2 from the germline V gene are LNHDA and SQIVND (reference sequence). The CDR3 length is 11 residues. The CDR3 protein is CAVRDYQELYF. Here the CDR3 DNA reads TGTGCCGTCCGGGACTACCAGGAGCTGTACTTC. Looking up the rest from reference TRBV19 and TRBJ2-7 gives the full variable domain: DGGITQSPKYLFRKEGQNVTLSCEQNLNHDAMYWYRQDPGQGLRLIYYSQIVNDFQKGDIAEGYSVSREKKESFPLTVTSAQKNPTAFYLCAVRDYQELYFGPGTRLTVT.

V usage is TRBV7-2 and J usage is TRBJ2-3; D ambiguous. Germline assignment: CDR1 SGHTA and CDR2 FQGNSA. The V gene lost 5 bases and the J gene lost 5 bases, with 8 bases spanning the gap. The CDR3 extends over 12 amino acids. As DNA, the CDR3 is TGTGCCAGCAGCCAGCACGGAGATACGCAGTATTTT. Its translation is CASSQHGDTQYF.

The V and J genes are TRBV5-5 and TRBJ1-2; the D is unclear. Trimming took 3 bases from V and 7 from J, leaving 16 bases between them. Looked up from germline, CDR1 is SGHKS and CDR2 is YYEKEE (reference sequence). This CDR3 has 14 residues. The CDR3: CASSSSGDLTGYTF. Written as DNA, the CDR3 is TGTGCCAGCAGCTCCTCCGGTGACTTAACTGGCTACACCTTC.

The J gene is TRBJ1-5, the V gene TRBV10-2; TRBD1 aligns across 12 bases. Germline lookup yields CDR1 WSHSY and CDR2 SAAADI. The V and J ends lost 4 bases and 6 bases, in that order; junction bases with no gene match: 7. The CDR3 spans 16 residues. In DNA, the CDR3 is TGCGCCAGCAGTGTGGGGACAGGGGGCCGCGGTCAGCCCCAGCATTTT. It codes for CASSVGTGGRGQPQHF.

The table lists this clone with a few counts. The chain joins TRBV7-9 to TRBJ1-1; D possibly corresponds to TRBD1 (5 bases). The CDR3 spans 14 residues. Trimming stripped 3 bases from V and 6 bases from J, with 14 bases between. CDR1 and CDR2 (germline): SEHNR, FQNEAQ (reference sequence). The CDR3 region has the DNA TGTGCCAGCAGCTTGCCGGGGGGAGACGCTGAAGCTTTCTTT. Residues: CASSLPGGDAEAFF. The full variable domain, rest sourced from reference TRBV7-9 and TRBJ1-1, is DTGVSQNPRHKITKRGQNVTFRCDPISEHNRLYWYRQTLGQGPEFLTYFQNEAQLEKSRLLSDRFSAERPKGSFSTLEIQRTEQGDSAMYLCASSLPGGDAEAFFGQGTRLTVV.

The rearrangement links TRBV10-3 to TRBJ1-1; D not resolved. The germline V gene encodes CDR1 ENHRY and CDR2 SYGVKD. The CDR3 has 15 residues. V lost 3 bases and J lost 0, with 11 bases in between. CDR3 loop: CAISEKILLNTEAFF. The CDR3 region has the DNA TGTGCCATCAGTGAAAAAATTCTTCTGAACACTGAAGCTTTCTTT.

This clone has only one observation. This CDR3 is also generated by other DNA sequences in the sample. V is TRBV20-1 and J is TRBJ1-1; D gene ambiguous. The V end lost 5 bases, the J end lost 0 bases, and 4 bases lay between the germline ends. Germline V CDR1 and CDR2: DFQATT, SNEGSKA (reference sequence). CDR3 length: 11 residues. The CDR3 DNA reads as TGCAGTGCTCAAGTGAACACTGAAGCTTTCTTT. Translation gives CSAQVNTEAFF.

The chain links TRBV6-1 to TRBJ2-5; no clear D gene. V gave up 2 bases and J gave up 4 bases, with 29 bases separating them. Per germline, CDR1 MNHNS and CDR2 SASEGT. The CDR3 extends over 20 amino acids. DNA for the CDR3: TGTGCCAGCAGTGAATATTTCGGCTTTGGGTTACTCAATGTGGGAGAGACCCAGTACTTC. This encodes CASSEYFGFGLLNVGETQYF.

CDR3 amino acids: CASSVGVQETQYF. CDR3 DNA: TGTGCCAGTAGCGTGGGAGTTCAAGAGACCCAGTACTTC. The rearrangement joins TRBV19 to TRBJ2-5; perhaps TRBD2 as D (5 bases). CDR3 length equals 13 residues. V was clipped by 6 bases and J by 2 bases, with 10 bases between them. Germline assignment: CDR1 LNHDA and CDR2 SQIVND (reference sequence).

This sequence joins TRBV6-6 and TRBJ1-5, with 9 bases matching TRBD1. V was pared by 6 bases and J by 4 bases, with 7 bases of the junction left unmatched. Per germline, CDR1 MNHNY and CDR2 SVGAGI (reference sequence). The CDR3 loop spans 15 amino acids. CDR3 protein: CASRQGALGNQPQHF. Written as DNA, the CDR3 is TGTGCCAGCAGACAGGGGGCCCTAGGGAATCAGCCCCAGCATTTT.

This chain uses TRBV2 with TRBJ1-2, with D uncertain. The CDR3 runs 11 residues. Germline CDR1 reads SNHLY; CDR2 reads FYNNEI. V was cut by 8 bases and J by 3 bases, with 7 bases left in between. CDR3 nucleotide sequence: TGTGCCAGCGTAACTGACTATGGCTACACCTTC. Encoded protein: CASVTDYGYTF.

This chain connects TRBV7-2 to TRBJ2-3; TRBD2 aligns across 10 bases. Germline CDR1 SGHTA, CDR2 FQGNSA. This CDR3 comprises 17 residues. Germline trimming cut 2 bases from V and 4 bases from J; bases unmatched to any gene: 9. The CDR3 bases are TGTGCCAGCAGCTTACCGGTAGCGGGAGGCGCTGCAGATACGCAGTATTTT. Amino acid sequence: CASSLPVAGGAADTQYF.

J is TRBJ1-4 and V is TRBV5-1; TRBD1 agrees at 7 bases. This CDR3 spans 14 amino acids. Germline loops: CDR1 SGHRS, CDR2 YFSETQ. After removal of 4 bases from V and 3 bases from J, the junction contained 3 bases not matched to a gene. This CDR3 is CASSKGQPNEKLFF. For the CDR3, the DNA is TGCGCCAGCAGCAAGGGACAGCCTAATGAAAAACTGTTTTTT.

V and J are TRBV5-4 and TRBJ2-7; 13 bases agree with TRBD2. The CDR3 sequence is 16 residues long. Germline CDR1 reads SGHNT; CDR2 reads YYREEE (reference sequence). Trimming cost V 4 bases and J 7 bases; bases outside gene matches: 11. The CDR3 sequence: CASSPFGTSGIGEQYF. The CDR3 bases are TGTGCCAGCAGCCCCTTCGGGACTAGCGGGATAGGGGAGCAGTACTTC.